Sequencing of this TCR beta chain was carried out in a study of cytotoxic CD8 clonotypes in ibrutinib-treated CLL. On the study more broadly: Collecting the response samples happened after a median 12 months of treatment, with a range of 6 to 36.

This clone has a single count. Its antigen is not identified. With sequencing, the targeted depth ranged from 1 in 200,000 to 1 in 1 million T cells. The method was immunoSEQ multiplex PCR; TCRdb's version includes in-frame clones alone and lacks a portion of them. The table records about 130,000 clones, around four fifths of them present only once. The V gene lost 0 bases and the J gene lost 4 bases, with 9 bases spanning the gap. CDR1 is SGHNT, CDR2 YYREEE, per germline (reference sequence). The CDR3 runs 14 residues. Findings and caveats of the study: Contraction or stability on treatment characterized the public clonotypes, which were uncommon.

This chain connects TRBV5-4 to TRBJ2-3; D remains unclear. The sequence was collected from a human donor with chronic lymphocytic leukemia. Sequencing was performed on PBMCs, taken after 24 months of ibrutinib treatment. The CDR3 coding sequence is TGTGCCAGCAGCTTGGAATCAACCTCAGATACGCAGTATTTT. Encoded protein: CASSLESTSDTQYF. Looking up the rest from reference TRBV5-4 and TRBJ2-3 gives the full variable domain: ETGVTQSPTHLIKTRGQQVTLRCSSQSGHNTVSWYQQALGQGPQFIFQYYREEENGRGNFPPRFSGLQFPNYSSELNVNALELDDSALYLCASSLESTSDTQYFGPGTRLTVL.